Listed below are T cell receptor beta chains from one sample, sequenced in a study of neoadjuvant nivolumab and ipilimumab in lung cancer. The assay was immunoSEQ multiplex PCR, and TCRdb's table has in-frame clones only and misses some. The sample holds about 3,700 clones, 88% seen once. Specimen: adjacent normal lung tissue, collected after neoadjuvant nivolumab, alone or with ipilimumab, at or shortly before surgery. These receptors were taken from an adult with non-small cell lung cancer. Both conserved end residues are part of each CDR3. D genes are given only for firm matches. Expanded clones get a size class; other rows say once, few or many, or leave the size out.

cdr3_aa	cdr3_nt	d_call	v_call	clone_size	j_call
CASLRTYQETQYF	TGTGCCAGCCTTCGGACTTACCAAGAGACCCAGTACTTC	NA	TRBV2	NA	TRBJ2-5
CASSLGRTPEAFF	TGTGCCAGCAGCTTGGGTAGAACACCTGAAGCTTTCTTT	NA	TRBV5-6	few	TRBJ1-1
CASSIDTVILYEQYF	TGTGCCAGCAGCATAGATACGGTGATCCTGTACGAGCAGTACTTC	NA	TRBV6-1	NA	TRBJ2-7
CASSPLQGTMNTEAFF	TGCGCCAGCAGCCCCCTGCAGGGGACTATGAACACTGAAGCTTTCTTT	NA	TRBV5-1	NA	TRBJ1-1
CASSGGGLYAPTYEQYF	TGTGCCAGCAGCGGCGGGGGACTATACGCGCCCACCTACGAGCAGTACTTC	TRBD2	TRBV5-6	once	TRBJ2-7
CASSLAGVYEQYF	TGTGCCAGCAGCTTGGCAGGGGTCTACGAGCAGTACTTC	NA	TRBV11-1	NA	TRBJ2-7
CASSLSGRGTDTQYF	TGTGCCAGCAGTCTTAGCGGGAGGGGCACAGATACGCAGTATTTT	TRBD2	TRBV6-6	NA	TRBJ2-3
CASSDSSNQPQHF	TGTGCCAGCTCAGACAGTAGCAATCAGCCCCAGCATTTT	NA	TRBV18	NA	TRBJ1-5
CASSPPTESYGYTF	TGTGCCAGCTCACCACCCACGGAGAGCTATGGCTACACCTTC	NA	TRBV18	NA	TRBJ1-2
CASSHRETQYF	TGTGCCAGCAGCCACCGAGAGACCCAGTACTTC	NA	TRBV11-2	NA	TRBJ2-5
CASSYDYRGPSYEQYF	TGCGCCAGCAGCTACGACTACAGGGGGCCCTCCTACGAGCAGTACTTC	TRBD1	TRBV5-1	NA	TRBJ2-7
CASSQTSGGNYEQYF	TGTGCCAGCAGCCAAACTAGCGGGGGAAACTACGAGCAGTACTTC	TRBD2	TRBV4-2	NA	TRBJ2-7
CASSLQTSPSYNEQFF	TGTGCCAGCAGTTTACAGACTAGTCCCTCCTACAATGAGCAGTTCTTC	NA	TRBV27	NA	TRBJ2-1
CASSNPGNEKLFF	TGCGCCAGCAGTAATCCGGGGAATGAAAAACTGTTTTTT	NA	TRBV10-2	NA	TRBJ1-4
CASSERRRGLQDTQYF	TGTGCCAGCAGTGAAAGGCGGCGGGGGTTACAAGATACGCAGTATTTT	TRBD2	TRBV6-1	NA	TRBJ2-3
CASSPRIISRDNNEKLFF	TGTGCCAGCTCACCACGAATTATTAGTCGGGACAATAATGAAAAACTGTTTTTT	NA	TRBV18	NA	TRBJ1-4
CSVGKGGYPGYTF	TGCAGCGTTGGCAAGGGGGGCTACCCGGGCTACACCTTC	NA	TRBV29-1	NA	TRBJ1-2
CASSATSGSYEQYF	TGTGCCAGCAGTGCGACTAGCGGGAGCTACGAGCAGTACTTC	TRBD2	TRBV5-6	NA	TRBJ2-7
CASSFDGGQTYEQYF	TGTGCCAGCAGCTTTGACGGGGGCCAGACCTACGAGCAGTACTTC	NA	TRBV5-6	NA	TRBJ2-7
CASTRDLETQYF	TGCGCCAGCACTAGGGATCTAGAGACCCAGTACTTC	NA	TRBV5-1	NA	TRBJ2-5
CASSGGGSYEQYF	TGTGCCAGCTCTGGGGGGGGCTCCTACGAGCAGTACTTC	TRBD2	TRBV28	NA	TRBJ2-7
CATNSGTLNQPQHF	TGTGCCACCAATTCCGGGACACTAAATCAGCCCCAGCATTTT	NA	TRBV10-3	NA	TRBJ1-5
CASSEGGGDVGNQPQHF	TGTGCCAGCAGTGAAGGTGGGGGTGATGTGGGCAATCAGCCCCAGCATTTT	NA	TRBV25-1	few	TRBJ1-5
CASTGGGQETQYF	TGCGCCAGCACCGGGGGTGGTCAAGAGACCCAGTACTTC	NA	TRBV4-1	NA	TRBJ2-5
CASSPTKQGSDGYTF	TGTGCCAGCAGCCCAACGAAACAGGGATCGGATGGCTACACCTTC	NA	TRBV27	once	TRBJ1-2
CASSSGVGRQGYGYTF	TGTGCCAGCAGCTCCGGTGTGGGGAGACAGGGCTATGGCTACACCTTC	TRBD1	TRBV7-2	NA	TRBJ1-2
CASSFGVINYGYTF	TGTGCCAGCAGTTTCGGAGTGATTAACTATGGCTACACCTTC	NA	TRBV28	NA	TRBJ1-2
CASAGTADTGELFF	TGTGCCAGCGCAGGGACAGCGGACACCGGGGAGCTGTTTTTT	TRBD1	TRBV11-2	NA	TRBJ2-2
CASSLGSSRPTGELFF	TGCGCCAGCAGCTTGGGTTCCAGTCGTCCCACCGGGGAGCTGTTTTTT	NA	TRBV5-1	NA	TRBJ2-2
CASSPRGFWETQYF	TGTGCCAGCAGTCCGCGAGGGTTCTGGGAGACCCAGTACTTC	NA	TRBV28	NA	TRBJ2-5
CASSRKIHGQGADEQFF	TGCGCCAGCAGCCGTAAGATTCATGGACAGGGGGCAGATGAGCAGTTCTTC	TRBD1	TRBV5-1	NA	TRBJ2-1
CASSQTGTGNYQPQHF	TGCGCCAGCAGCCAAACCGGGACAGGGAATTATCAGCCCCAGCATTTT	TRBD1	TRBV4-1	NA	TRBJ1-5
CASSLSGQGIGEAFF	TGTGCCAGCAGTTTATCGGGACAGGGGATCGGAGAAGCTTTCTTT	TRBD1	TRBV27	NA	TRBJ1-1
CASSLGQGGRETQYF	TGTGCCAGCTCACTCGGACAGGGAGGGCGAGAGACCCAGTACTTC	NA	TRBV18	NA	TRBJ2-5
CATSRGGGRGLTGELFF	TGTGCCACCAGCAGAGGAGGAGGCAGGGGGCTGACCGGGGAGCTGTTTTTT	TRBD1	TRBV15	once	TRBJ2-2
CASSLKWVSGREPDTQYF	TGTGCCAGCAGTTTAAAGTGGGTTAGCGGGAGGGAACCAGATACGCAGTATTTT	TRBD2	TRBV27	NA	TRBJ2-3
CASSLAPLGEQYF	TGTGCCAGCAGCTTGGCCCCGTTGGGGGAGCAGTACTTC	NA	TRBV5-4	NA	TRBJ2-7
CASSTSGSPYNEQFF	TGTGCCAGCAGTACAAGCGGGAGCCCTTACAATGAGCAGTTCTTC	TRBD2	TRBV6-1	NA	TRBJ2-1
CASSSTSEETQYF	TGTGCCAGCAGTTCGACTAGCGAGGAGACCCAGTACTTC	TRBD2	TRBV5-6	NA	TRBJ2-5
CAISEQGGFSGNTIYF	TGTGCCATCAGTGAACAAGGGGGTTTCTCTGGAAACACCATATATTTT	NA	TRBV10-3	NA	TRBJ1-3
CASSPRGDKRYGYTF	TGTGCCAGTAGTCCCCGGGGAGACAAAAGATATGGCTACACCTTC	NA	TRBV19	NA	TRBJ1-2
CASSKDFTDTQYF	TGTGCCAGTAGTAAGGACTTCACAGATACGCAGTATTTT	NA	TRBV19	NA	TRBJ2-3
CASSLEGGGGYTF	TGCGCCAGCAGCTTGGAAGGGGGAGGTGGCTACACCTTC	NA	TRBV5-1	NA	TRBJ1-2
CASSWGTIEPQHF	TGTGCCAGCAGCTGGGGGACAATCGAGCCCCAGCATTTT	NA	TRBV7-9	NA	TRBJ1-5
CASSEGQNYGYTF	TGTGCCAGCAGTGAGGGTCAAAACTATGGCTACACCTTC	NA	TRBV6-4	once	TRBJ1-2
CASSLEPGPNQPQHF	TGCGCCAGCAGCTTGGAGCCGGGACCCAATCAGCCCCAGCATTTT	NA	TRBV5-1	NA	TRBJ1-5
CASSVGRVGETQYF	TGTGCCAGCAGCGTAGGAAGGGTAGGAGAGACCCAGTACTTC	NA	TRBV9	NA	TRBJ2-5
CASSHGQSYEQYF	TGCGCCAGCAGCCATGGACAGTCCTACGAGCAGTACTTC	NA	TRBV4-1	NA	TRBJ2-7
CASRRAGDTGELFF	TGTGCCAGCAGGCGTGCAGGGGATACCGGGGAGCTGTTTTTT	NA	TRBV25-1	NA	TRBJ2-2
CASSLVAYGYTF	TGTGCCAGCAGCTTAGTGGCTTATGGCTACACCTTC	NA	TRBV7-2	NA	TRBJ1-2
CASSPGVADSYEQYF	TGTGCCAGCAGCCCCGGGGTAGCGGACTCCTACGAGCAGTACTTC	NA	TRBV11-3	NA	TRBJ2-7
CASSLGRSTDTQYF	TGTGCCAGCAGCTTAGGGCGAAGCACAGATACGCAGTATTTT	NA	TRBV11-2	few	TRBJ2-3
CASSEGDQPQHF	TGCGCCAGCAGTGAGGGGGATCAGCCCCAGCATTTT	NA	TRBV10-1	few	TRBJ1-5